The clone carrying this T cell receptor (beta chain) has a count of ten or more. Its matching antigen is unknown. The data originate from a study of human T cells and chemical hapten exposure. Unfractionated whole blood was the source of the extracted total RNA. CDR3 length: 12 amino acids. CDR1 is MDHEN, CDR2 SYDVKM, per germline. V was pared by 6 bases and J by 8 bases, with 13 bases between. TCRdb redid the calling of the 5' RACE reads with MiXCR, one entry per CDR3 protein. The sample records more than 140,000 distinct CDR3 sequences, roughly 4% being singletons. Findings of the study overall: TCRs above 1 in 1000 frequency stayed constant with DPC sensitization.

The J gene is TRBJ1-1, the V gene TRBV28; D is unresolved. The sequence derives from a female donor in good health. CDR3: CASSSLTWEAFF. DNA for the CDR3: TGTGCCAGCAGCTCCCTCACCTGGGAAGCTTTCTTT.